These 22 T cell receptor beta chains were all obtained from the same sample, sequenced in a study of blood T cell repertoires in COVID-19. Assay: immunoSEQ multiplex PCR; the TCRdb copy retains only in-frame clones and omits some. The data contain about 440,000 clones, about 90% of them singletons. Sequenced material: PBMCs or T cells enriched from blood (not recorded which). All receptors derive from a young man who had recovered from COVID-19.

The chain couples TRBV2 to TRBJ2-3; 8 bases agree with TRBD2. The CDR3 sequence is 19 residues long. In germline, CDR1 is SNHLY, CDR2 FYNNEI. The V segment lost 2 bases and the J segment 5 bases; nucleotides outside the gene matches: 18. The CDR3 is CASSEPPEWAGGGLDTQYF. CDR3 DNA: TGTGCCAGCAGTGAACCCCCTGAGTGGGCGGGAGGAGGTCTAGATACGCAGTATTTT.

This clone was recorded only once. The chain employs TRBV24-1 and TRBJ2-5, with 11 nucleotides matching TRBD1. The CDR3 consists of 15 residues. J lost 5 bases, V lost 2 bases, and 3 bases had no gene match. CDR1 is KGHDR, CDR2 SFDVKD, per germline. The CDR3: CATSDWGQGVETQYF. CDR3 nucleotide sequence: TGTGCCACCAGTGATTGGGGACAGGGGGTGGAGACCCAGTACTTC.

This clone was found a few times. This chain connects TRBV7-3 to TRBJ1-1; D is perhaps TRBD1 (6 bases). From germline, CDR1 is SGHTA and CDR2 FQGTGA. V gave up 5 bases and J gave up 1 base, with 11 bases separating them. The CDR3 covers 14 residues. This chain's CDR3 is CASSLAGANTEAFF. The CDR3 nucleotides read TGTGCCAGCAGCCTTGCGGGGGCGAACACTGAAGCTTTCTTT.

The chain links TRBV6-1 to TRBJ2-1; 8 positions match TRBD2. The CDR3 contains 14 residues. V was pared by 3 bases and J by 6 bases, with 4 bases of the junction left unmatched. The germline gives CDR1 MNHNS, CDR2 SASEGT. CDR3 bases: TGTGCCAGCAGTGAGGGGACTAGTGTCAATGAGCAGTTCTTC. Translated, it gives CASSEGTSVNEQFF.

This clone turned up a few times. The CDR3 protein is CASQQVGMKIEKLFF. In DNA form, the CDR3 reads TGCGCCAGCCAACAGGTTGGAATGAAAATTGAAAAACTGTTTTTT. The rearrangement uses TRBV10-1 and TRBJ1-4; tentatively, D is TRBD1 (5 bases). The germline V gene has CDR1 WNHNN and CDR2 SYGVQD (reference sequence). The length of the CDR3 is 15 residues. V shed 8 bases and J shed 7 bases, with 20 bases lying between them.

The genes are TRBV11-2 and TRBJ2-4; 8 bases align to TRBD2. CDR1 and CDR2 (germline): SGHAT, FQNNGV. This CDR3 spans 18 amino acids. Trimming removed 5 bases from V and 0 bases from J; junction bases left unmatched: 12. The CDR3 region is CASSPGREAPLAKNIQYF. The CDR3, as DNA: TGTGCCAGCAGCCCCGGGAGGGAGGCGCCCCTAGCCAAAAACATTCAGTACTTC.

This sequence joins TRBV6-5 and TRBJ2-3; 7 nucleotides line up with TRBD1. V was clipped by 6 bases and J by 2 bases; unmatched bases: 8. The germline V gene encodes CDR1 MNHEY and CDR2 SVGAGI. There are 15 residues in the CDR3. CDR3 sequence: CASSDNRGPTDTQYF. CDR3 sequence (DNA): TGTGCCAGCAGCGACAACAGGGGACCCACAGATACGCAGTATTTT.

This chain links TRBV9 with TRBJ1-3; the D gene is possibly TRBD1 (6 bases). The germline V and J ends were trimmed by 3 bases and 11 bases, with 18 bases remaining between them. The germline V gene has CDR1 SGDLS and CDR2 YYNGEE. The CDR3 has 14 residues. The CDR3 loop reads CASSARLEQGAIYF. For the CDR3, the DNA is TGTGCCAGCAGCGCCAGGCTAGAACAGGGAGCCATATATTTT.

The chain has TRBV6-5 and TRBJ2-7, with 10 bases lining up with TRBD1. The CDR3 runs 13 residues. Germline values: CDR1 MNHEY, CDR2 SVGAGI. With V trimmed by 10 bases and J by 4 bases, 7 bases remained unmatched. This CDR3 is CATGRTGGYEQYF. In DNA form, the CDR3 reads TGTGCCACCGGGAGGACAGGGGGTTACGAGCAGTACTTC.

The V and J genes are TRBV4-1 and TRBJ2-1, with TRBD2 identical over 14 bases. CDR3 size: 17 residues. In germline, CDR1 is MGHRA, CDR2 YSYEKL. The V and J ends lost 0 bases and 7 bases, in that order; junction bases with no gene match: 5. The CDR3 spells CASSQERLAGGLNEQFF. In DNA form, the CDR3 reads TGCGCCAGCAGCCAAGAGAGACTAGCGGGGGGGCTAAATGAGCAGTTCTTC.

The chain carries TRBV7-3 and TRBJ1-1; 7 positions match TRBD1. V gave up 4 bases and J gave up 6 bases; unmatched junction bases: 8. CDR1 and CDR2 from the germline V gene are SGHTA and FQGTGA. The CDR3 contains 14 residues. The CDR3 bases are TGTGCCAGCAGCTCGACAGGGAAAGCGGCTGAAGCTTTCTTT. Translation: CASSSTGKAAEAFF.

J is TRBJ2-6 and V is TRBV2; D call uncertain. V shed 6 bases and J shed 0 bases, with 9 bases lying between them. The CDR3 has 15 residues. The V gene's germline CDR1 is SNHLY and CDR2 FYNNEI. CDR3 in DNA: TGTGCCAGCAGGCCTGAGTACTCTGGGGCCAACGTCCTGACTTTC. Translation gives CASRPEYSGANVLTF. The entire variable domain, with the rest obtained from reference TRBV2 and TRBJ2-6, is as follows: EPEVTQTPSHQVTQMGQEVILRCVPISNHLYFYWYRQILGQKVEFLVSFYNNEISEKSEIFDDQFSVERPDGSNFTLKIRSTKLEDSAMYFCASRPEYSGANVLTFGAGSRLTVL.

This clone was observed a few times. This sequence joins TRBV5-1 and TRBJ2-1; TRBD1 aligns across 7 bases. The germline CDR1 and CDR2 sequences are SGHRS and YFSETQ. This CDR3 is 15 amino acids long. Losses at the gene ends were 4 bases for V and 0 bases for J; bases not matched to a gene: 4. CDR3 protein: CASSPRTGSYNEQFF. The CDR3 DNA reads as TGCGCCAGCAGCCCTCGGACAGGCTCCTACAATGAGCAGTTCTTC. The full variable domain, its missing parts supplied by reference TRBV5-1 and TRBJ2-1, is KAGVTQTPRYLIKTRGQQVTLSCSPISGHRSVSWYQQTPGQGLQFLFEYFSETQRNKGNFPGRFSGRQFSNSRSEMNVSTLELGDSALYLCASSPRTGSYNEQFFGPGTRLTVL.

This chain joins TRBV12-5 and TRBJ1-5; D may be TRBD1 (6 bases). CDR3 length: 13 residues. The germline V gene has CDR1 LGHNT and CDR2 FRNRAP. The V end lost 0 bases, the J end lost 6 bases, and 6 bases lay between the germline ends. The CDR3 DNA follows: TGTGCTAGTGGTTTGGTACAGGGTCAGCCCCAGCATTTT. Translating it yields CASGLVQGQPQHF.

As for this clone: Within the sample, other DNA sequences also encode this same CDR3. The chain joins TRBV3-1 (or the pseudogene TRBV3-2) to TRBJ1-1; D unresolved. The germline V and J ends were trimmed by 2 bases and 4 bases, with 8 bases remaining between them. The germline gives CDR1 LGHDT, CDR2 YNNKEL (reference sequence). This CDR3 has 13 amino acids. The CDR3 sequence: CASSQSGSTEAFF. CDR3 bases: TGTGCCAGCAGCCAATCAGGAAGCACTGAAGCTTTCTTT.

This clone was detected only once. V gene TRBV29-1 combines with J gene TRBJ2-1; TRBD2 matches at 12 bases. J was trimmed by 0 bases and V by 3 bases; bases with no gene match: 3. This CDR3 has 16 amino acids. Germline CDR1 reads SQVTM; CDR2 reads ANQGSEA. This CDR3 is CSVEASGRGSYNEQFF. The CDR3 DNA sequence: TGCAGCGTTGAGGCTAGCGGGAGGGGCTCCTACAATGAGCAGTTCTTC.

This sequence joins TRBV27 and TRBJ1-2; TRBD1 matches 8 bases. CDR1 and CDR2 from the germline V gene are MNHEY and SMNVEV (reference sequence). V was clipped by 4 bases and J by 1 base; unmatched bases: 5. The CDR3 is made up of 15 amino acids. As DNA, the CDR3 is TGTGCCAGCAGTTCCGGGACAGGTCGTAACTATGGCTACACCTTC. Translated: CASSSGTGRNYGYTF.

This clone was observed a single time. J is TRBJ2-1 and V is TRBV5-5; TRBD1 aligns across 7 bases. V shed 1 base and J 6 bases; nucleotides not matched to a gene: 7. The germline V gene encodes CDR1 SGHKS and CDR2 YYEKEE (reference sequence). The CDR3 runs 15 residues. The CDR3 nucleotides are TGTGCCAGCAGCTTGCTTCCGACAGGGACCAATGAGCAGTTCTTC. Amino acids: CASSLLPTGTNEQFF.

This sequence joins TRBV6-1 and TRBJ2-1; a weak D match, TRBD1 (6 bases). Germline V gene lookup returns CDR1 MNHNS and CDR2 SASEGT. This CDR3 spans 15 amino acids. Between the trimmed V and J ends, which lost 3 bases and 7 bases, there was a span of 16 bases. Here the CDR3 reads CASSDLGQRGNEQFF. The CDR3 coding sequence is TGTGCCAGCAGTGATCTGGGACAACGGGGTAATGAGCAGTTCTTC.

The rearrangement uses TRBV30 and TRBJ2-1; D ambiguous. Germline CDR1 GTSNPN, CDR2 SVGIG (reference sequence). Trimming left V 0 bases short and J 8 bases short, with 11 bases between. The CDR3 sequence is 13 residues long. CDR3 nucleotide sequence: TGTGCCTGGAGTGTACCCGCTGGCTATGAGCAGTTCTTC. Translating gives CAWSVPAGYEQFF.

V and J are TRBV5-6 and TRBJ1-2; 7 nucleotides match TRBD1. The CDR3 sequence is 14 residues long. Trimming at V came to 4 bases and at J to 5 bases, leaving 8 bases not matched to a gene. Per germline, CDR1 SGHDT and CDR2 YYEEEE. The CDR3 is CASSPRDRVYGYTF. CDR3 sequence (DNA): TGTGCCAGCAGCCCCCGGGACAGAGTGTATGGCTACACCTTC.

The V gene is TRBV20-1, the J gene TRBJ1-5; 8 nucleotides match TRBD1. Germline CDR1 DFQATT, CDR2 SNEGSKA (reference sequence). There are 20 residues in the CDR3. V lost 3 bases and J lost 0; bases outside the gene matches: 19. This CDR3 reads CSASLTGDEHIRDSNQPQHF. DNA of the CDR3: TGCAGTGCTAGTCTGACAGGGGACGAACACATAAGAGATAGCAATCAGCCCCAGCATTTT.